Listed below are T cell receptor beta chains from one sample, sequenced in a study of T-cell memory formation after mild COVID-19. TCRdb passed the 5' RACE reads through MiXCR, listing each CDR3 protein once. Among under 250,000 distinct CDR3 sequences listed, 7.5% to 10% were seen once. The sequencing sample was made of PBMCs or a T cell subset sorted from them (not recorded which). These receptors originate from a man aged 18 to 30 who had mild COVID-19 (a few samples of this study predate the infection). Cell type and time point are not known. CDR3s include the opening cysteine and the closing phenylalanine or tryptophan. D genes are given only for firm matches. The size of a clone is reported for some rows only, either as once, few or many, or as a class for expanded clones.

clone_size,v_call,d_call,j_call,cdr3_aa,cdr3_nt
many,TRBV27,TRBD1,TRBJ1-5,CASRKLTGVFNQPQHF,TGTGCCAGCAGAAAATTGACAGGGGTTTTCAATCAGCCCCAGCATTTT
few,TRBV4-1,TRBD2,TRBJ2-3,CASSQGTSGAADTQYF,TGCGCCAGCAGCCAGGGGACTAGCGGGGCAGCAGATACGCAGTATTTT
many,TRBV4-3,TRBD1,TRBJ2-7,CASSRTGTGNTHEQYF,TGCGCCAGCAGCCGGACCGGGACAGGGAATACACACGAGCAGTACTTC
NA,TRBV29-1,NA,TRBJ2-5,CSVEQETQYF,TGCAGCGTTGAGCAAGAGACCCAGTACTTC
few,TRBV6-5,NA,TRBJ1-1,CASSYSGGLNTEAFF,TGTGCCAGCAGTTACTCGGGGGGCTTGAACACTGAAGCTTTCTTT
NA,TRBV11-2,NA,TRBJ2-5,CASSFSRTETQYF,TGTGCCAGCAGCTTTTCCAGGACGGAGACCCAGTACTTC
once,TRBV24-1,TRBD1,TRBJ2-3,CATSDLTGGDTQYF,TGTGCCACCAGTGACCTGACAGGGGGAGATACGCAGTATTTT
many,TRBV12-3/TRBV12-4,NA,TRBJ2-3,CASSLGGTQYF,TGTGCCAGCAGTTTGGGGGGCACGCAGTATTTT
many,TRBV9,NA,TRBJ1-3,CASSQDAGNTIYF,TGTGCCAGCAGTCAGGACGCTGGAAACACCATATATTTT
NA,TRBV6-5,NA,TRBJ2-7,CASSKVPYEQYF,TGTGCCAGCAGCAAAGTCCCCTACGAGCAGTACTTC
NA,TRBV5-1,NA,TRBJ2-2,CASSRSGATGELFF,TGCGCCAGCAGCCGGTCGGGGGCCACCGGGGAGCTGTTTTTT
NA,TRBV18,NA,TRBJ1-1,CASSPPEGLGTEAFF,TGTGCCAGCTCACCACCGGAGGGGCTGGGCACTGAAGCTTTCTTT
NA,TRBV5-1,NA,TRBJ1-1,CASSLVGFEAFF,TGCGCCAGCAGCTTGGTAGGGTTTGAAGCTTTCTTT
NA,TRBV20-1,TRBD1,TRBJ2-5,CSARDMGQGQETQYF,TGCAGTGCTAGAGATATGGGACAGGGCCAGGAGACCCAGTACTTC
few,TRBV4-3,NA,TRBJ1-6,CASSDRRSPLHF,TGCGCCAGCAGCGACAGGCGTTCACCCCTCCACTTT
many,TRBV5-1,TRBD2,TRBJ2-1,CASSFGTSSNEQFF,TGCGCCAGCAGCTTTGGGACTAGCTCTAATGAGCAGTTCTTC
few,TRBV19,NA,TRBJ1-2,CASRARGQGQSNYGYTF,TGTGCCAGTAGGGCCCGGGGGCAGGGACAATCTAACTATGGCTACACCTTC
NA,TRBV12-3/TRBV12-4,NA,TRBJ2-2,CASRESPGWTGELFF,TGTGCCAGCAGGGAAAGTCCGGGGTGGACCGGGGAGCTGTTTTTT
NA,TRBV19,NA,TRBJ1-2,CASSPEAYGYTF,TGTGCCAGTAGTCCAGAAGCCTATGGCTACACCTTC
NA,TRBV20-1,TRBD1,TRBJ2-3,CSAKPWDRADTQYF,TGCAGTGCTAAACCCTGGGACAGGGCAGATACGCAGTATTTT
NA,TRBV19,NA,TRBJ2-5,CASSIAAQETQYF,TGTGCCAGTAGTATTGCAGCCCAAGAGACCCAGTACTTC
NA,TRBV20-1,TRBD2,TRBJ2-7,CSANRGGDEQYF,TGCAGTGCTAATCGGGGGGGTGACGAGCAGTACTTC
few,TRBV12-3/TRBV12-4,TRBD1,TRBJ2-1,CASSSYRGLNNEQFF,TGTGCCAGCAGTTCTTACAGGGGGCTTAACAATGAGCAGTTCTTC
few,TRBV15,TRBD2,TRBJ2-1,CATSRGGWKAGGPNNEQFF,TGTGCCACCAGCAGAGGAGGGTGGAAAGCGGGGGGGCCGAACAATGAGCAGTTCTTC
NA,TRBV2,NA,TRBJ2-1,CASSEYWNEQFF,TGTGCCAGCAGTGAATATTGGAATGAGCAGTTCTTC
many,TRBV7-2,NA,TRBJ2-2,CASRGLGFTGELFF,TGTGCCAGCAGGGGTTTGGGGTTCACCGGGGAGCTGTTTTTT
few,TRBV27,NA,TRBJ1-1,CASSLKRDGTEAFF,TGTGCCAGCAGTTTGAAGAGGGATGGCACTGAAGCTTTCTTT
many,TRBV6-1,NA,TRBJ2-7,CASSERFGPIDEQYF,TGTGCCAGCAGTGAACGTTTCGGCCCCATTGACGAGCAGTACTTC
NA,TRBV6-1,NA,TRBJ2-3,CASRNPRTGTDTQYF,TGTGCCAGCAGAAACCCCCGGACAGGCACAGATACGCAGTATTTT
NA,TRBV18,NA,TRBJ1-1,CASSPSSRRAKGNTEAFF,TGTGCCAGCTCACCAAGCAGTAGGAGGGCCAAGGGGAACACTGAAGCTTTCTTT
few,TRBV5-1,TRBD1,TRBJ2-2,CASSIQGTGELFF,TGCGCCAGCAGCATACAGGGGACCGGGGAGCTGTTTTTT
few,TRBV11-2,NA,TRBJ2-3,CASSLVDGRTDTQYF,TGTGCCAGCAGCCTCGTGGACGGGCGCACAGATACGCAGTATTTT
NA,TRBV7-2,TRBD1,TRBJ2-3,CASSLLDRAPDTQYF,TGTGCCAGCAGCCTGTTGGACAGGGCCCCAGATACGCAGTATTTT
NA,TRBV20-1,TRBD1,TRBJ1-4,CSARQYGGQGNEKLFF,TGCAGTGCTAGACAGTATGGCGGACAGGGAAATGAAAAACTGTTTTTT
NA,TRBV30,TRBD1,TRBJ1-5,CAWSHLTGNQPQHF,TGTGCCTGGAGTCACCTGACAGGGAATCAGCCCCAGCATTTT
NA,TRBV24-1,NA,TRBJ2-1,CATSDPTGNEQFF,TGTGCCACCAGTGATCCGACGGGGAATGAGCAGTTCTTC
NA,TRBV24-1,TRBD1,TRBJ1-1,CATSDAGTGGGTEAFF,TGTGCCACCAGTGATGCCGGGACAGGGGGGGGCACTGAAGCTTTCTTT
few,TRBV28,TRBD1,TRBJ1-5,CASSQYRTGEQPQHF,TGTGCCAGCAGTCAATACCGGACAGGGGAACAGCCCCAGCATTTT
NA,TRBV25-1,NA,TRBJ2-7,CASSNPQGYEQYF,TGTGCCAGCAGTAATCCCCAGGGCTACGAGCAGTACTTC
many,TRBV20-1,NA,TRBJ1-2,CSARVGGYGYTF,TGCAGTGCTAGAGTGGGGGGCTATGGCTACACCTTC
few,TRBV4-2,TRBD1,TRBJ1-2,CASSERGSQGGYGYTF,TGTGCCAGCAGCGAACGGGGGTCACAGGGGGGCTATGGCTACACCTTC
NA,TRBV6-7,NA,TRBJ2-5,CASSYRGGARETQYF,TGTGCCAGCAGTTACAGAGGGGGGGCCCGGGAGACCCAGTACTTC
few,TRBV6-1,NA,TRBJ2-1,CASRQDSYNEQFF,TGTGCCAGCAGGCAAGACAGCTACAATGAGCAGTTCTTC
NA,TRBV10-3,NA,TRBJ1-2,CAISVSQGRPTNYGYTF,TGTGCCATCAGTGTCTCTCAGGGAAGACCCACTAACTATGGCTACACCTTC
many,TRBV5-1,NA,TRBJ1-2,CASSPDLYGYTF,TGCGCCAGCAGCCCGGACCTCTATGGCTACACCTTC
many,TRBV7-9,TRBD1,TRBJ1-1,CASTGQANTEAFF,TGTGCCAGTACGGGACAGGCGAACACTGAAGCTTTCTTT
NA,TRBV6-1,NA,TRBJ1-5,CASSGGFSNQPQHF,TGTGCCAGCAGTGGGGGGTTCTCTAATCAGCCCCAGCATTTT
NA,TRBV28,NA,TRBJ1-1,CASSLLGIGVNTEAFF,TGTGCCAGCAGTTTACTCGGAATAGGGGTGAACACTGAAGCTTTCTTT
many,TRBV7-3,TRBD1,TRBJ2-7,CASSPGQGSKQYF,TGTGCCAGCAGCCCTGGACAGGGGAGTAAGCAGTACTTC
many,TRBV4-2,NA,TRBJ1-2,CASSQADSRSYGYTF,TGTGCCAGCAGCCAAGCGGACTCCAGAAGCTATGGCTACACCTTC
few,TRBV4-2,NA,TRBJ2-1,CASSQGGVSYNEQFF,TGTGCCAGCAGCCAAGGAGGGGTCTCCTACAATGAGCAGTTCTTC
few,TRBV5-1,NA,TRBJ2-3,CASKATDTQYF,TGCGCCAGCAAGGCAACAGATACGCAGTATTTT
few,TRBV7-9,TRBD2,TRBJ2-3,CASSMGLADTDTQYF,TGTGCCAGCAGCATGGGACTAGCGGACACAGATACGCAGTATTTT
many,TRBV5-1,TRBD1,TRBJ1-1,CASSSLAQGEVEAFF,TGCGCCAGCAGCTCGTTAGCGCAGGGGGAAGTAGAGGCTTTCTTT
NA,TRBV6-2/TRBV6-3,NA,TRBJ2-7,CASSRLGISYEQYF,TGTGCCAGCAGTCGCCTCGGGATTTCCTACGAGCAGTACTTC